This T cell receptor beta chain was profiled in a study of beta chain features in type 1 diabetes (dated by TCRdb to the late 2010s). Looking at the study overall: Mean age, gender distribution, total cell number and subset yield were not different between patients and healthy donors. A total of under 140,000,000 sorted cells were examined across all samples, and the number of cells per subset was strongly correlated with RNA yield. Regulatory and stem cell-like memory subsets were isolated from only 8 patients and 8 healthy donors, whereas naive and central memory subsets came from all 30 or so donors. The study compared the TCRB repertoires of sorted circulating CD4+ T cell subsets in recently diagnosed type 1 diabetes patients with those in matched healthy donors.

This clone was seen a few times. Its target antigen remains unknown. One base away there is no much larger clone; base qualities are not given. Each donor gave one peripheral blood draw, roughly 0.12 L on average, collected into heparinised tubes. Using a panel that included CD45RO, CCR7, CD25, CD127, CD95 and CD27, naive, central memory, regulatory and stem cell-like memory CD4+ T cells were sorted on a BD FACSAria II. A purity above 98% was achieved for all sorted populations. PBMCs were isolated right away by Lymphoprep density gradient centrifugation and were stained directly, without culture. So that batch effects would be minimized, each experiment stained and sorted samples in pairs, pairing one healthy donor with one patient. General study outcomes and caveats: Naive, central memory and regulatory TCRB repertoires appeared to be more alike among patients than among healthy donors. Because cDNA was sequenced instead of genomic DNA, highly expressing activated cells could be over-represented, though the groups showed no difference in activation or CD3 levels. Because small numbers of individuals were included in the HLA sub-analyses, any influence of HLA type on TCRB rearrangement was left unresolved. In all four CD4+ subsets, TCRB CDR3 length was moderately but significantly shorter in type 1 diabetes patients. Shorter templates might have been favored by PCR, but patient and control samples were amplified and corrected together, so both groups would have been affected equally by any skew. At VDJ recombination sites, patients with type 1 diabetes made fewer insertions and deleted more nucleotides, a pattern implying thymic rearrangement abnormalities.

CDR1 and CDR2 were assigned from the germline V gene as LGHNA and YNFKEQ. Relative to germline, V is 3 bases shorter and J is 3 bases shorter, with 6 bases between their ends. From the cysteine through the phenylalanine, the CDR3 covers 13 amino acids. Only the CDR3 DNA stays, 39 bases, in frame from base 1. All of the isolated RNA was reverse transcribed with the High Capacity cDNA Reverse Transcription Kit, so expressed TCRB transcripts were sequenced. Deep immunoSEQ sequencing was performed on naive, central memory and regulatory T cell samples, with an average of roughly 3.3 million total reads per sample. Sorted cells were lysed in RLT buffer, and RNA was extracted using DNase-treated RNeasy Micro or Mini kits according to cell number. To prevent cross-contamination, every cell subset was processed on its own, while patient and healthy donor samples were processed together. TCRB sequences were amplified from cDNA with the immunoSEQ multiplex PCR, producing 87-bp fragments spanning the CDR3 region. Sequencing of the amplicons was performed on the Illumina HiSeq platform. For the original study's pipeline: Synthetic template baselines were used to correct PCR bias computationally, reads within Hamming distance 2 were collapsed together, and singletons that could not be merged were discarded. Reads were aligned against IMGT so that V, D and J genes, CDR3 length and insertions or deletions at six rearrangement sites could be assigned. Within each subset, clonotype counts were normalized to sorted cell number, and only after that were true diversity and Gini coefficients computed with the tcR R package. Repertoire sharing was quantified using the overlap coefficient calculated on TCRB nucleotide sequences. Out-of-frame TCRB sequences from naive cells were analyzed as a proxy for the pre-selection repertoire. Not all clones reach the TCRdb copy of this immuneACCESS table, which keeps in-frame sequences only. Checked studies attribute under half of the gap to unresolved V genes and leave the rest unexplained. The D gene and trimming were derived from the DNA, and the V and J assignments and clone size from that table. A total of 600,000 to 700,000 clones appear in this sample, over 10% of them only once. More than 0.095% of the sample comes from the top ten.

What was sequenced was naive CD4+ T cells from blood. The meaning of the sample's cell subset or site label: true naive CD4+ T cells. The clonotype comes from a man aged 30-40 years with type 1 diabetes. The rearranged chain carries TRBV4-2 and TRBJ1-5; the best D guess is TRBD1, with 5 bases matching. The nucleotides are TGTGCCAGCAGCCAGGGGGTCAATCAGCCCCAGCATTTT. This sequence encodes CASSQGVNQPQHF.